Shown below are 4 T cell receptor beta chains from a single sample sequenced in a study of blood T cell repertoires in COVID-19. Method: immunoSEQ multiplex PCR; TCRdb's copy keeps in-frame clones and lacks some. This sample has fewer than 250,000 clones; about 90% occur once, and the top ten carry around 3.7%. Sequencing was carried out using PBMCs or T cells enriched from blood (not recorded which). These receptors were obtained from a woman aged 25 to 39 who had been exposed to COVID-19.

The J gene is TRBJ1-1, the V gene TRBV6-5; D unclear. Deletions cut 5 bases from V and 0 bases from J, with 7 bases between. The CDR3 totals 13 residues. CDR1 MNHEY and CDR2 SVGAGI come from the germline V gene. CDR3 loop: CASSRGLNTEAFF. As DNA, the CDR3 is TGTGCCAGCAGTCGAGGGCTGAACACTGAAGCTTTCTTT.

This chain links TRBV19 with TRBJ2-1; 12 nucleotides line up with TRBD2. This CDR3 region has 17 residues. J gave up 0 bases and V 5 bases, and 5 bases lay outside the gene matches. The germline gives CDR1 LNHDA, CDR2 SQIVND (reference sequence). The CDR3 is CASSQTSGGSSYNEQFF. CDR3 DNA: TGTGCCAGTAGTCAAACTAGCGGGGGGAGCTCCTACAATGAGCAGTTCTTC.

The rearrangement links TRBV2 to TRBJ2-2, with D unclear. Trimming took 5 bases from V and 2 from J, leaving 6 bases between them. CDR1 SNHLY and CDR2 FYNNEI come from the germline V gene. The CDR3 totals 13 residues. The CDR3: CASSRANTGELFF. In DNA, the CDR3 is TGTGCCAGCAGTCGCGCTAACACCGGGGAGCTGTTTTTT.

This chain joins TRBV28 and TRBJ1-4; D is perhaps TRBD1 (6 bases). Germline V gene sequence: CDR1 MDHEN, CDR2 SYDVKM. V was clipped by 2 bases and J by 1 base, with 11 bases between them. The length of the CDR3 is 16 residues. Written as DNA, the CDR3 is TGTGCCAGCAGTTTAGGCGGACAGATAACTAATGAAAAACTGTTTTTT. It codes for CASSLGGQITNEKLFF.